This is a list of T cell receptor beta chains from one sample in a study of T cell responses to AZD1222 COVID-19 vaccine. Sequenced by immunoSEQ multiplex PCR; TCRdb stores in-frame clones only, minus some. Among some 99,000 clones, 70% to 90% were seen once, and the ten largest hold approximately 19%. The input for sequencing was peripheral blood, taken on day 0 of AZD1222 vaccination. These TCRs come from an adult in good health. Both conserved end residues are part of each CDR3. Fields, in order: V gene, D gene, clone size, J gene, CDR3 protein, CDR3 DNA. The D gene is left open where the match is weak. Clone size is shown for a subset of rows, as once, few, many or a class of expanded clone.

TRBV5-1	TRBD1	-	TRBJ2-2	CASSLAGTANTGELFF	TGCGCCAGCAGCTTGGCCGGGACAGCGAACACCGGGGAGCTGTTTTTT
TRBV4-3	-	-	TRBJ1-2	CASSQYLGRESFFNYGYTF	TGCGCCAGCAGCCAGTACCTAGGACGGGAGAGTTTTTTTAACTATGGCTACACCTTC
TRBV28	-	-	TRBJ1-1	CAGASNTEAFF	TGTGCCGGGGCGTCGAACACTGAAGCTTTCTTT
TRBV15	-	-	TRBJ1-4	CATSREGGVGEKLFF	TGTGCCACCAGCAGAGAGGGGGGCGTTGGGGAAAAACTGTTTTTT
TRBV5-1	TRBD1	-	TRBJ1-1	CASSKTGERTEAFF	TGCGCCAGCAGCAAAACAGGGGAGCGCACTGAAGCTTTCTTT
TRBV24-1	TRBD2	-	TRBJ2-3	CATSDPRTSADTQYF	TGTGCCACCAGTGATCCCCGGACTAGCGCAGATACGCAGTATTTT
TRBV7-2	-	-	TRBJ2-7	CASSLDPMAVQYF	TGTGCCAGCAGCTTAGACCCCATGGCGGTGCAGTACTTC
TRBV29-1	-	once	TRBJ1-1	CSGGTANTEAFF	TGCAGCGGCGGGACGGCTAACACTGAAGCTTTCTTT
TRBV2	TRBD1	-	TRBJ1-2	CASPGTGGARYGYTF	TGTGCCAGCCCCGGGACAGGGGGCGCGCGCTATGGCTACACCTTC
TRBV4-2	-	-	TRBJ1-1	CASSQDGVAGGFEAFF	TGTGCCAGCAGCCAAGATGGAGTTGCGGGGGGCTTTGAAGCTTTCTTT
TRBV12-5	TRBD1	-	TRBJ2-7	CASARDRGGSYEQYF	TGTGCTAGTGCCCGGGACAGGGGAGGCTCCTACGAGCAGTACTTC
TRBV27	-	-	TRBJ1-4	CASRMVGSGGKLFF	TGTGCCAGCAGGATGGTGGGGTCTGGCGGAAAACTGTTTTTT